These T cell receptor beta chains were read from a single sample in a study of T-cell reconstitution after alpha-beta-depleted transplantation in children. TCRdb reanalysed the PCR reads using MiXCR and keeps one entry per CDR3 protein. The repertoire holds about 74,000 distinct CDR3 sequences, with around 14% as singletons. The specimen comprised PBMCs, mostly from graft donor cells, sampled 180 days after TCRalphabeta/CD19-depleted stem cell transplant. The receptors were gathered from a male patient aged 2-9 years who had a stem cell transplant for acute lymphoblastic leukemia, so the T cells may come from the graft donor. The CDR3 runs from the conserved cysteine through the conserved F or W. A D gene is named only where the DNA matches it firmly. For some rows the clone size is stated as once, few or many, or as a class when expanded; others skip it.

J: TRBJ2-5
V: TRBV24-1
length: 15
D: .
size: .
DNA: TGTGCCACCAGTGATCTTAGGGGGTACCAAGAGACCCAGTACTTC
CDR3: CATSDLRGYQETQYF

J: TRBJ2-1
V: TRBV6-5
length: 14
D: .
size: few
DNA: TGTGCCAGCAGCCAAACTAGAGGATACAATGAGCAGTTCTTC
CDR3: CASSQTRGYNEQFF

J: TRBJ1-2
V: TRBV20-1
length: 13
D: TRBD1
size: few
DNA: TGCAGTGCTTCGAGGACAGGGCACTATGGCTACACCTTC
CDR3: CSASRTGHYGYTF

J: TRBJ2-5
V: TRBV7-9
length: 12
D: .
size: few
DNA: TGTGCCAGCAGCACCAGGGAAGAGACCCAGTACTTC
CDR3: CASSTREETQYF

J: TRBJ1-3
V: TRBV10-3
length: 15
D: .
size: few
DNA: TGTGCCATCAAAAAGGCAGGGAACTCTGGAAACACCATATATTTT
CDR3: CAIKKAGNSGNTIYF

J: TRBJ2-3
V: TRBV4-3
length: 18
D: .
size: .
DNA: TGCGCCAGCAGCCAAGATGAAGGAGGATTTCTCGACACAGATACGCCGTATTTT
CDR3: CASSQDEGGFLDTDTPYF

J: TRBJ1-5
V: TRBV6-2/TRBV6-3
length: 17
D: .
size: few
DNA: TGTGCCAGCAGCCTAAGGGGGGGGGAAGTCGGCAATCAGCCCCAGCATTTT
CDR3: CASSLRGGEVGNQPQHF

J: TRBJ2-7
V: TRBV20-1
length: 12
D: .
size: medium-sized
DNA: TGCAGTGCTCGGGCTGGGGCCTACGAGCAGTACTTC
CDR3: CSARAGAYEQYF

J: TRBJ2-3
V: TRBV7-2
length: 15
D: .
size: many
DNA: TGTGCCAGCAGCTGGGAGCCGGGGGAGAGGTATACGCAGTATTTT
CDR3: CASSWEPGERYTQYF

J: TRBJ2-3
V: TRBV28
length: 15
D: TRBD2
size: many
DNA: TGTGCCAGCAGTTTAAGCTTTAGCGGGAGGGATACGCAGTATTTT
CDR3: CASSLSFSGRDTQYF

J: TRBJ1-5
V: TRBV28
length: 16
D: TRBD1
size: once
DNA: TGTGCCAGCAGTCCCGAAACAGGGGGTTTGAATCAGCCCCAGCATTTT
CDR3: CASSPETGGLNQPQHF

J: TRBJ2-7
V: TRBV20-1
length: 13
D: .
size: .
DNA: TGCAGTGCTAGCGGTTGGGGCTCCTACGAGCAGTACTTC
CDR3: CSASGWGSYEQYF

J: TRBJ2-7
V: TRBV6-5
length: 11
D: TRBD1
size: .
DNA: TGTGCCAGCGGCAGGGGGAAAGAGCAGTACTTC
CDR3: CASGRGKEQYF

J: TRBJ1-5
V: TRBV24-1
length: 16
D: TRBD1
size: .
DNA: TGTGCCACCAGTGAGGGAGGGACAGGAGGACTCCAGCCCCAGCATTTT
CDR3: CATSEGGTGGLQPQHF

J: TRBJ2-7
V: TRBV5-1
length: 16
D: .
size: .
DNA: TGCGCCAGCAGCCCGGCGCGTGGACAGCTTTCCTACGAGCAGTACTTC
CDR3: CASSPARGQLSYEQYF